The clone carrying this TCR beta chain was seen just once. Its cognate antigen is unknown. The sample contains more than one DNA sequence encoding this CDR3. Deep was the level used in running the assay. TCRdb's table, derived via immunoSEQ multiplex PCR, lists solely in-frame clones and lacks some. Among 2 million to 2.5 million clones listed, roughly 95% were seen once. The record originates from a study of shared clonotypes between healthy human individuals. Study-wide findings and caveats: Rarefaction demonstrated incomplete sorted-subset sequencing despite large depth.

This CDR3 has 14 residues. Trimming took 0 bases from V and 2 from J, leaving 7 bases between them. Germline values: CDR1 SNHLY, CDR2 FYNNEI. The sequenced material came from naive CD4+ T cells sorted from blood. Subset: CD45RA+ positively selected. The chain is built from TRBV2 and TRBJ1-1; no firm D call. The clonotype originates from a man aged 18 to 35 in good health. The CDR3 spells CASSEARFNTEAFF. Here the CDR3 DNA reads TGTGCCAGCAGTGAAGCTCGCTTCAACACTGAAGCTTTCTTT.